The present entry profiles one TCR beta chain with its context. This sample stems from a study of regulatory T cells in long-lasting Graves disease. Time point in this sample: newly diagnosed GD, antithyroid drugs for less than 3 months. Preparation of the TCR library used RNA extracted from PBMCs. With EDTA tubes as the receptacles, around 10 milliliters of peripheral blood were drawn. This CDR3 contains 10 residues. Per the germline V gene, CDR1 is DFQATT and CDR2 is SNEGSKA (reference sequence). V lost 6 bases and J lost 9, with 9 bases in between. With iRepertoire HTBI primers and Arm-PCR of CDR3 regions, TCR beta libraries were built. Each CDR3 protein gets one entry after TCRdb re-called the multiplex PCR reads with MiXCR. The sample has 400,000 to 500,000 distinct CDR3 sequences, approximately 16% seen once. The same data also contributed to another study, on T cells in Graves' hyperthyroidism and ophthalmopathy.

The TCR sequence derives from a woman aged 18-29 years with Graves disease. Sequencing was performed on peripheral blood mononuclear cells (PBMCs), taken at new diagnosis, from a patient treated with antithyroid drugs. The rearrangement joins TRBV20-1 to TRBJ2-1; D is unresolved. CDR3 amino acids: CSAPRAEQFF. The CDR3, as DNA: TGCAGTGCCCCCCGGGCTGAGCAGTTCTTC.